The next 4 T cell receptor beta chains were all read from a single sample in a study of T cell responses to AZD1222 COVID-19 vaccine. Measured with immunoSEQ multiplex PCR; TCRdb has only the in-frame clones, and not every one. The profile shows approximately 160,000 clones, around 93% of them singletons. The starting material was peripheral blood, obtained on day 0 of AZD1222 vaccination. These receptors were taken from an adult in good health.

This rearrangement joins TRBV19 to TRBJ1-5; 7 bases are a match to TRBD1. J gave up 15 bases and V 6 bases, and 14 bases lay outside the gene matches. The CDR3 extends over 13 amino acids. Germline V lookup: CDR1 LNHDA, CDR2 SQIVND (reference sequence). The DNA for the CDR3 is TGTGCCAGTAGCCGGAGGAGACAGGGAGGGTGGCATTTT. This translates into CASSRRRQGGWHF.

This clone appeared once. The CDR3, as DNA: TGTGCCAGTAGTATCAGGGAATGGAATCAGCCCCAGCATTTT. This translates into CASSIREWNQPQHF. The chain employs TRBV19 and TRBJ1-5, with D perhaps TRBD1 (5 bases). The germline V gene has CDR1 LNHDA and CDR2 SQIVND (reference sequence). CDR3 length: 14 residues. V lost 3 bases to trimming and J lost 4 bases, with 10 bases between them.

This clone was seen only once. CDR3 sequence: CASSLSPGLQETQYF. The CDR3, as DNA: TGTGCCAGCAGCTTATCTCCAGGACTCCAAGAGACCCAGTACTTC. The rearrangement links TRBV11-3 to TRBJ2-5, with TRBD2 as a possible D gene (5 bases). Trimming left V 2 bases short and J 1 base short, with 11 bases between. The CDR3 consists of 15 residues. Germline CDR1 SGHNT, CDR2 YENEEA.

V gene TRBV30 combines with J gene TRBJ1-3, with D perhaps matching TRBD1 (5 bases). V was cut by 1 base and J by 2 bases, with 9 bases left in between. The CDR3 loop spans 14 amino acids. Germline V lookup: CDR1 GTSNPN, CDR2 SVGIG (reference sequence). This CDR3 reads CAWSGGPPGNTIYF. CDR3 nucleotides: TGTGCCTGGAGTGGGGGACCCCCTGGAAACACCATATATTTT.